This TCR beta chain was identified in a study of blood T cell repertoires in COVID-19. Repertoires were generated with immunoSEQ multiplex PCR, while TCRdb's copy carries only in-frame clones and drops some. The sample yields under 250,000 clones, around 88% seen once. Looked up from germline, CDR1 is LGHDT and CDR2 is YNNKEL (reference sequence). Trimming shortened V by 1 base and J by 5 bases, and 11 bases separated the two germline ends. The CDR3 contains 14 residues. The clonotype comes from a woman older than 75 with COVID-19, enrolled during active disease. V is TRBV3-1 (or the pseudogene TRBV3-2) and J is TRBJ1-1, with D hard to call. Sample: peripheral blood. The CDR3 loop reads CASSQGGSLTEAFF. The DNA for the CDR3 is TGTGCCAGCAGCCAAGGCGGCAGCCTGACTGAAGCTTTCTTT.